This TCR beta chain was obtained from a study of CD8 T cells in ankylosing spondylitis. Study observations and caveats: About 8 highly homologous variants made up a TCR beta motif, and this motif appeared characteristic of ankylosing spondylitis blood. Reported data indicate significant enrichment of disease-linked clones within matched ankylosing spondylitis synovial fluid.

Library preparation for TCR beta used quantitative 5'-RACE with molecular barcodes. From the 5' RACE reads, TCRdb called clonotypes with MiXCR, one entry per CDR3 protein. The data contain about 240,000 distinct CDR3 sequences, 8.6% of them seen just once; the ten biggest clones take up 6.8%. This clonotype was counted many times. Antigen specificity is unknown. The V gene end was trimmed by 7 bases and the J gene end by 1 base; junction bases not matched to a gene: 3. This CDR3 contains 14 residues. Specimen: blood, either unsorted or a sorted T cell fraction (not recorded which). The chain links TRBV12-3 or TRBV12-4 to TRBJ2-3; 9 bases line up with TRBD1. The receptor was derived from a male donor with ankylosing spondylitis or in good health (not recorded which). The CDR3 loop is CASTRTGGTDTQYF. The CDR3 DNA sequence: TGTGCCAGCACCAGGACAGGGGGCACAGATACGCAGTATTTT.